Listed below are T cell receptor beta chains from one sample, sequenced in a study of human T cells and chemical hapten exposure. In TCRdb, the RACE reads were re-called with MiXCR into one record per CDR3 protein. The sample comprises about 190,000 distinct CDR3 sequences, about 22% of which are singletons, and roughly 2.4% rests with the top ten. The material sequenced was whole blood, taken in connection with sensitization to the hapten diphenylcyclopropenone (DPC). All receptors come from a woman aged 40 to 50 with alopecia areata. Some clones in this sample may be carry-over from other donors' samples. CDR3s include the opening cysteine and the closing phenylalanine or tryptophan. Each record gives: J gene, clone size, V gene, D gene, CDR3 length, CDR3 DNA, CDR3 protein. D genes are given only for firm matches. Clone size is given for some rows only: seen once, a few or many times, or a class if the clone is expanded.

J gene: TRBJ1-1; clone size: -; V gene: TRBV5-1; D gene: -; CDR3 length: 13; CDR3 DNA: TGCGCCAGCAGCTTGAAGGGGAACACTGAAGCTTTCTTT; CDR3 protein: CASSLKGNTEAFF
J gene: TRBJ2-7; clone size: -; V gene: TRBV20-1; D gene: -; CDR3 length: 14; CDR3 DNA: TGCAGTGCCGACTCGAGGACTATTATCCACGAGCAGTACTTC; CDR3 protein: CSADSRTIIHEQYF
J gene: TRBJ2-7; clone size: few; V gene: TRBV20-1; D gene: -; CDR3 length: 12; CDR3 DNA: TGCAGTGCTAGAAGAAGGGTAGACGAGCAGTACTTC; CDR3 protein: CSARRRVDEQYF
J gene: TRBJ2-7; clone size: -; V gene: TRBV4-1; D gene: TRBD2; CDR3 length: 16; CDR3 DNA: TGCGCCAGCAGCCAGACCGGGACTAGCGGGTTCTCCGAGCAGTACTTC; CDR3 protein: CASSQTGTSGFSEQYF
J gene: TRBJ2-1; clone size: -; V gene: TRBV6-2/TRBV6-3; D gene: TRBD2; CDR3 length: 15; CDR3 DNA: TGTGCCAGCAGTTACCAGACTAGCGGGACGGGTGAGCAGTTCTTC; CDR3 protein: CASSYQTSGTGEQFF
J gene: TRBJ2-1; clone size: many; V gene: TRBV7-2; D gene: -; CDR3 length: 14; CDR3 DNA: TGTGCCAGCAGCTTAAGCGGGCCACACAATGAGCAGTTCTTC; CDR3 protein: CASSLSGPHNEQFF
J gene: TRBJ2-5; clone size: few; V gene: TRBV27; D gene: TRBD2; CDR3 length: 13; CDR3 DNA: TGTGCCAGCAGTCCGGGACTAGCGGGAGGCCAGTACTTC; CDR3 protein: CASSPGLAGGQYF
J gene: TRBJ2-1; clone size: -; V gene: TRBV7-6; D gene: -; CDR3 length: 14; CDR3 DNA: TGTGCCAGCAGCTTAGATCATGGAGGTAGTGAGCAGTTCTTC; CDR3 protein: CASSLDHGGSEQFF
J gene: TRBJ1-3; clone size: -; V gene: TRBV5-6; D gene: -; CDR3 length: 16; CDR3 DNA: TGTGCCAGCAGCTCTTTACCGGGACGATCTGGAAACACCATATATTTT; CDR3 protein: CASSSLPGRSGNTIYF
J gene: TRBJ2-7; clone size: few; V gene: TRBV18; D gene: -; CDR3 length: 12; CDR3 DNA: TGTGCCAGCTCGCCAGTTTCCTACGAGCAGTACTTC; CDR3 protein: CASSPVSYEQYF
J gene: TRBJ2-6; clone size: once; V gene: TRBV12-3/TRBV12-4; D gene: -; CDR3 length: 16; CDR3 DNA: TGTGCCAGCAGTCGGGCCAGGGTATCTGGGGCCAACGTCCTGACTTTC; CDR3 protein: CASSRARVSGANVLTF
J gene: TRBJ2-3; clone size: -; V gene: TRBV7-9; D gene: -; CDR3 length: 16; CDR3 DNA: TGTGCCAGCAGCCCCGGTGGGAGCGTTAGCACAGATACGCAGTATTTT; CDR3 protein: CASSPGGSVSTDTQYF
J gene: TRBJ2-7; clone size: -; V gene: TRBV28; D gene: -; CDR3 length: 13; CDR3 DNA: TGTGCCAGCAGTTTGGGCAGACCCTACGAGCAGTACTTC; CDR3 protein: CASSLGRPYEQYF
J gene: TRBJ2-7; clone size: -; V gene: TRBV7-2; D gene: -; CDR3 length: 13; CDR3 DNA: TGTGCCAGCAGCTTAGCGGGTTTTGACGAGCAGTACTTC; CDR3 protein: CASSLAGFDEQYF
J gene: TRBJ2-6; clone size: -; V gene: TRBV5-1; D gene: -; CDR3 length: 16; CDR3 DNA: TGCGCCAGCAGCTTGTCAAGCGGGTCTGGGGCCAACGTCCTGACTTTC; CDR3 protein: CASSLSSGSGANVLTF
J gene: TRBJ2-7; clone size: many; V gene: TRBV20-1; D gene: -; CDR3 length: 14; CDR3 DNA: TGCAGTGCTAGAGATTGGAGGGAGTCCTACGAGCAGTACTTC; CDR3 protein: CSARDWRESYEQYF
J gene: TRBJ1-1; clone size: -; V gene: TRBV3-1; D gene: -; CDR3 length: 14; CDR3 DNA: TGTGCCAGCAGCCAGATAGCCGGGACAACTGAAGCTTTCTTT; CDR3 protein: CASSQIAGTTEAFF
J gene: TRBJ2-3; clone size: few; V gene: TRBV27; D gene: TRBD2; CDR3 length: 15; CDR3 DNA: TGTGCCAGCAGTCCTACACTAGCGGACACAGATACGCAGTATTTT; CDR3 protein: CASSPTLADTDTQYF
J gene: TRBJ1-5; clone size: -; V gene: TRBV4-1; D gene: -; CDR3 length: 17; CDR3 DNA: TGCGCCAGCAGCCAAGATAGGGTTCTGGCTAGCAATCAGCCCCAGCATTTT; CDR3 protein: CASSQDRVLASNQPQHF
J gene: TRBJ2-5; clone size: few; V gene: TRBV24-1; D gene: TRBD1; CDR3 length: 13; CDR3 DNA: TGTGCCACCAGCGGACAGGGGGGCGAGACCCAGTACTTC; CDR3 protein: CATSGQGGETQYF
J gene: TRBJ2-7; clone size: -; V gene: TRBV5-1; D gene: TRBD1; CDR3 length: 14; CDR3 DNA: TGCGCCAGCAGCTTGAATTCAGGGGGATACGAGCAGTACTTC; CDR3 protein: CASSLNSGGYEQYF
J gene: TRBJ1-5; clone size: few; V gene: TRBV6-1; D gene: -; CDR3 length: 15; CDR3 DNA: TGTGCCAGCAGTGAAGCTGGGGGCGTCAATCAGCCCCAGCATTTT; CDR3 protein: CASSEAGGVNQPQHF
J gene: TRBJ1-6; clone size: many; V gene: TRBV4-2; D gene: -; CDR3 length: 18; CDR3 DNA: TGTGCCAGCAGCCAAGACCCCAGGGGTCGATCCTATAATTCACCCCTCCACTTT; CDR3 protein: CASSQDPRGRSYNSPLHF
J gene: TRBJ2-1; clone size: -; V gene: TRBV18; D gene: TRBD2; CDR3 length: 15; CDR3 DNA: TGTGCCAGCTCTCCCACTAGCGGGGAAAACAATGAGCAGTTCTTC; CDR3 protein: CASSPTSGENNEQFF
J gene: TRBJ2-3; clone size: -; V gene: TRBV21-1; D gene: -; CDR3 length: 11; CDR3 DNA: TGTGCCAGCACCCCCCGCGGTACGCAGTATTTT; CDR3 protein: CASTPRGTQYF
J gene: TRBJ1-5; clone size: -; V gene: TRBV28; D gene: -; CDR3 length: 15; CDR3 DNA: TGTGCCAGCAGTTTTCTACTTATTAGCAATCAGCCCCAGCATTTT; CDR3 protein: CASSFLLISNQPQHF
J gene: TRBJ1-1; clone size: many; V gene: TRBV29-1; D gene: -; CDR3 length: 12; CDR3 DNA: TGCAGCGGAGGACACTCGAACACTGAAGCTTTCTTT; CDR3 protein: CSGGHSNTEAFF
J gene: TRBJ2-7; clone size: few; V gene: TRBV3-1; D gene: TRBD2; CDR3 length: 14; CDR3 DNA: TGTGCCAGCAGCCGCCTAGCGGGGGCCTACGAGCAGTACTTC; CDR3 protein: CASSRLAGAYEQYF
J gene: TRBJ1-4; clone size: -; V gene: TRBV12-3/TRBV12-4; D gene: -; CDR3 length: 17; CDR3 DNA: TGTGCCAGCAGACGGCAGGCGACTTTCCCAACTAATGAAAAACTGTTTTTT; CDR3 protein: CASRRQATFPTNEKLFF
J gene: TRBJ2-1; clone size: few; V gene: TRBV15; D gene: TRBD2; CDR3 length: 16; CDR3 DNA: TGTGCCACCAAGGCGGGTTTAGCGGGAGGCATGGGTGAGCAGTTCTTC; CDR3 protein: CATKAGLAGGMGEQFF
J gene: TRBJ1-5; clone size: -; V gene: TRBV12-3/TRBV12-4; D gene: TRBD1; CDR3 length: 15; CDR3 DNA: TGTGCCAGCAGTCGTGGACAGGGACGCAATCAGCCCCAGCATTTT; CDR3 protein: CASSRGQGRNQPQHF
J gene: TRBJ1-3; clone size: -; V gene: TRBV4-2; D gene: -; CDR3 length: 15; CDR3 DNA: TGTGCCAGCAGCCAAGTGTCCAGGGGTGGAAACACCATATATTTT; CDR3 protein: CASSQVSRGGNTIYF
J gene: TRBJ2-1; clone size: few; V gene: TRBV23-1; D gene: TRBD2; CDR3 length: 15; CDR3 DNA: TGCGCCAGCAGTCCAGGCGGGACTAGCGGGGATGAGCAGTTCTTC; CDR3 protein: CASSPGGTSGDEQFF
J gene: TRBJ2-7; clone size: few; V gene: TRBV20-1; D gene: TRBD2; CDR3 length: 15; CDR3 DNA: TGCAGTGCCTCCCAACTAGCGGGACAGAGCTACGAGCAGTACTTC; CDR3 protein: CSASQLAGQSYEQYF
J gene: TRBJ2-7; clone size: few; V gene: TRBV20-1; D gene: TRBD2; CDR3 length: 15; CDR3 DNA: TGCAGTGCTAGAGATCCCAAGCGGGAGGACTACGAGCAGTACTTC; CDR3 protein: CSARDPKREDYEQYF
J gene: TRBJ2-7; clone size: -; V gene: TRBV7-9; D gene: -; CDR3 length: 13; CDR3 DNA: TGTGCCAGCAGGATTACTAGTTCCCACGAGCAGTACTTC; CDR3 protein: CASRITSSHEQYF
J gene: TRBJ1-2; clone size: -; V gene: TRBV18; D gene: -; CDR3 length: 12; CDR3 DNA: TGTGCCAGCTCAGGGGACAACTATGGCTACACCTTC; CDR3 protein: CASSGDNYGYTF